The 26 T cell receptor beta chains below were found in one sample sequenced in a study of Tregs in tolerant kidney transplant recipients. Profiled with immunoSEQ multiplex PCR; TCRdb holds only in-frame clones, not every one. The sample has approximately 65,000 clones, over 80% seen once. Material: CD4+ T cells from blood. These receptors were collected from a human donor in good health.

This clone was detected only once. The V gene is TRBV14, the J gene TRBJ1-2; perhaps TRBD1 as D (6 bases). Trimming stripped 4 bases from V and 8 bases from J, with 14 bases between. The CDR3 contains 13 residues. Germline V gene lookup returns CDR1 SGHDN and CDR2 FVKESK. CDR3 sequence (DNA): TGTGCCAGCAGCCTGCAGGGGACGACCGGCTACACCTTC. As protein: CASSLQGTTGYTF.

About this clone itself: Germline and junction disagree at one end, which may indicate a read error. The V gene is TRBV5-5, the J gene TRBJ1-6, with 11 positions matching TRBD1. The CDR3 is 17 residues long. CDR1 and CDR2 (germline): SGHKS, YYEKEE (reference sequence). CDR3 amino acids: CASSHKKGTGGRSPLHF. DNA of the CDR3: TGCGCCAGCAGCCACAAGAAGGGGACAGGGGGGCGATCACCCCTCCACTTT.

The chain links TRBV14 to TRBJ1-1; possibly TRBD1 for D (6 bases). This CDR3 is 14 amino acids long. V lost 6 bases and J 8 bases, leaving 19 bases between the germline ends. Germline lookup yields CDR1 SGHDN and CDR2 FVKESK. The CDR3 region is CASREVQGLVEAFF. The CDR3 DNA sequence: TGTGCCAGCAGAGAAGTACAGGGTCTGGTGGAAGCTTTCTTT.

The chain couples TRBV19 to TRBJ1-4; D is undetermined. CDR1 and CDR2 from the germline V gene are LNHDA and SQIVND (reference sequence). The CDR3 has 14 amino acids. V shed 4 bases and J shed 4 bases, with 10 bases lying between them. CDR3 bases: TGTGCCAGTAGTAAAGGGAGGGATAATGAAAAACTGTTTTTT. Residues: CASSKGRDNEKLFF.

The rearrangement joins TRBV5-4 to TRBJ2-5, with 8 bases fitting TRBD2. The CDR3 is 13 residues long. The ends lost 1 base at V and 5 bases at J; junction bases unmatched: 1. Per germline, CDR1 SGHNT and CDR2 YYREEE (reference sequence). The CDR3 nucleotides read TGTGCCAGCAGCTTGCGGGGGGGGGAGACCCAGTACTTC. Amino acid sequence: CASSLRGGETQYF.

This clone was detected a few times. The chain links TRBV11-3 to TRBJ1-4; D may be TRBD1 (5 bases). The CDR3 length is 13 residues. Germline V lookup: CDR1 SGHNT, CDR2 YENEEA. Deletions cut 5 bases from V and 8 bases from J, with 12 bases between. For the CDR3, the DNA is TGTGCCAGCAGCGCCAGGACATCCGAAAAACTGTTTTTT. This gives the protein CASSARTSEKLFF.

The gene calls are TRBV29-1 and TRBJ2-7; D is possibly TRBD1 (5 bases). In germline, CDR1 is SQVTM, CDR2 ANQGSEA. The CDR3 is 12 residues long. Trimming took 0 bases from V and 7 from J, leaving 10 bases between them. CDR3 DNA sequence: TGCAGCGTTGAAGAGCAGGGTGTAGAGCAGTACTTC. It codes for CSVEEQGVEQYF.

The rearrangement uses TRBV6-5 and TRBJ1-2; D is uncertain. From germline, CDR1 is MNHEY and CDR2 SVGAGI. V lost 6 bases and J lost 4, with 15 bases in between. The CDR3 loop spans 14 amino acids. For the CDR3, the DNA is TGTGCCAGCAGCCGAGAGGGATCTGTCTATGGCTACACCTTC. Translated: CASSREGSVYGYTF.

In this sample, this clone turned up a few times. V gene TRBV28 combines with J gene TRBJ2-7; no definite D call. Germline V gene lookup returns CDR1 MDHEN and CDR2 SYDVKM. The CDR3 length is 14 residues. Trimming removed 7 bases from V and 2 bases from J, with 15 bases in between. CDR3 DNA sequence: TGTGCCAGCAAACCGGGCCACCTAACCTACGAGCAGTACTTC. Amino acid sequence: CASKPGHLTYEQYF. The variable domain in full, with the rest retrieved from reference TRBV28 and TRBJ2-7, is DVKVTQSSRYLVKRTGEKVFLECVQDMDHENMFWYRQDPGLGLRLIYFSYDVKMKEKGDIPEGYSVSREKKERFSLILESASTNQTSMYLCASKPGHLTYEQYFGPGTRLTVT.

This chain's CDR3 is CASTGLPYNEQFF. DNA for the CDR3: TGTGCCAGCACGGGACTACCTTACAATGAGCAGTTCTTC. This chain uses TRBV7-2 with TRBJ2-1, with 7 nucleotides matching TRBD2. CDR3 size: 13 residues. Germline V gives CDR1 SGHTA, CDR2 FQGNSA. With 7 bases clipped from V and 4 bases from J, the junction kept 4 bases outside the gene matches.

CDR3 sequence (DNA): TGTGCCAGCAGCTCGGGACAGGGGGCGCACAATTCACCCCTCCACTTT. This sequence encodes CASSSGQGAHNSPLHF. The genes are TRBV7-2 and TRBJ1-6, with 12 bases aligning to TRBD1. The CDR3 runs to 16 residues. Germline assignment: CDR1 SGHTA and CDR2 FQGNSA. V lost 4 bases and J lost 7; bases outside the gene matches: 5. Full variable domain (remainder filled in from reference TRBV7-2 and TRBJ1-6): GAGVSQSPSNKVTEKGKDVELRCDPISGHTALYWYRQSLGQGLEFLIYFQGNSAPDKSGLPSDRFSAERTGGSVSTLTIQRTQQEDSAVYLCASSSGQGAHNSPLHFGNGTRLTVT.

The rearrangement joins TRBV18 to TRBJ2-3, with 7 bases lining up with TRBD2. Germline CDR1 and CDR2: KGHSH and LQKENI. This CDR3 spans 14 amino acids. V lost 3 bases, J lost 6 bases, and 6 bases stayed unmatched. The CDR3 region has the DNA TGTGCCAGCTCACCTAACGCGGGGGACGATACGCAGTATTTT. This encodes CASSPNAGDDTQYF.

This chain links TRBV9 with TRBJ1-2; D perhaps matches TRBD1 (5 bases). V was clipped by 2 bases and J by 4 bases, with 9 bases between them. CDR3 length: 13 amino acids. In germline, CDR1 is SGDLS, CDR2 YYNGEE. The CDR3 nucleotides read TGTGCCAGCAGCGTTGGGACGGCCTATGGCTACACCTTC. This gives the protein CASSVGTAYGYTF.

This clone was seen a handful of times. The V call is TRBV6-5, the J call TRBJ2-7; 9 bases line up with TRBD2. The CDR3 spans 13 residues. Trimming took 9 bases from V and 2 from J; bases not matched to a gene: 5. Germline V gene data show CDR1 as MNHEY and CDR2 as SVGAGI. The CDR3 nucleotides read TGTGCCAGGTTGGCGGGGGGGCCCTACGAGCAGTACTTC. The encoded protein is CARLAGGPYEQYF.

The chain recombines TRBV11-2 with TRBJ2-2, with D perhaps TRBD2 (6 bases). This CDR3 is built from 15 residues. Germline CDR1 and CDR2: SGHAT and FQNNGV. V lost 5 bases and J lost 4, with 14 bases in between. The CDR3 sequence is CASSIAAGGTGELFF. The CDR3 region has the DNA TGTGCCAGCAGCATAGCGGCTGGGGGCACCGGGGAGCTGTTTTTT.

About this clone: With only one base between it and a far larger clone, this is likely a read error. This CDR3 is also generated by other DNA sequences in the sample. The V and J genes are TRBV6-5 and TRBJ2-2, with D uncertain. Trimming removed 6 bases from V and 5 bases from J, with 4 bases in between. The CDR3 has 11 residues. CDR1 and CDR2 (germline): MNHEY, SVGAGI. The CDR3 region is CASRETGELFF. CDR3 DNA sequence: TGTGCCAGCAGGGAAACCGGGGAGCTGTTTTTT.

The chain couples TRBV7-2 to TRBJ2-1; a weak D match, TRBD1 (6 bases). In germline, CDR1 is SGHTA, CDR2 FQGNSA. The CDR3 runs to 14 residues. V was trimmed by 5 bases and J by 8 bases, leaving 16 bases between them. Here the CDR3 DNA reads TGTGCCAGCAGCCTCAGCCAGGGGATCGATGAGCAGTTCTTC. Residues: CASSLSQGIDEQFF.

The V gene is TRBV19, the J gene TRBJ2-7, with TRBD2 matching 9 bases. From germline, CDR1 is LNHDA and CDR2 SQIVND (reference sequence). This CDR3 has 19 amino acids. Unmatched junction bases numbered 19, after V lost 7 bases and J lost 0 bases. The CDR3 region is CASISRLADIQTNSYEQYF. The CDR3 DNA reads TGTGCCAGTATCTCCCGACTAGCGGATATACAGACCAACTCCTACGAGCAGTACTTC.

V gene TRBV30 combines with J gene TRBJ1-6; tentatively, D is TRBD1 (5 bases). This CDR3 contains 18 residues. Germline CDR1 GTSNPN, CDR2 SVGIG (reference sequence). Trimming stripped 0 bases from V and 6 bases from J, with 21 bases between. CDR3 bases: TGTGCCTGGAGTGTATTTTCCGGGATTCGAGGGGTTAATTCACCCCTCCACTTT. Translating gives CAWSVFSGIRGVNSPLHF. Based on the CDR3 plus reference TRBV30 and TRBJ1-6, the full variable domain is SQTIHQWPATLVQPVGSPLSLECTVEGTSNPNLYWYRQAAGRGLQLLFYSVGIGQISSEVPQNLSASRPQDRQFILSSKKLLLSDSGFYLCAWSVFSGIRGVNSPLHFGNGTRLTVT.

The chain employs TRBV6-5 and TRBJ2-1, with D unclear. The CDR3 length is 14 residues. V was clipped by 6 bases and J by 2 bases, with 11 bases between them. Germline V CDR1 and CDR2: MNHEY, SVGAGI. The CDR3 here is CASRKGPPYNEQFF. The CDR3 nucleotides are TGTGCCAGCAGGAAGGGTCCGCCCTACAATGAGCAGTTCTTC.

The CDR3 DNA is TGTGCCAGCAGCGACAGGGGGACGGACACCATATATTTT. Translation gives CASSDRGTDTIYF. The J gene is TRBJ1-3, the V gene TRBV11-2; the match to TRBD1 covers 9 bases. CDR1 and CDR2 (germline): SGHAT, FQNNGV. The J segment lost 8 bases and the V segment lost 5 bases, leaving 4 bases of the junction unmatched. The CDR3 loop spans 13 amino acids.

The genes are TRBV5-1 and TRBJ1-5; 7 bases align to TRBD1. CDR1 is SGHRS, CDR2 YFSETQ, per germline. The V and J ends lost 6 bases and 0 bases, in that order; junction bases with no gene match: 12. The CDR3 totals 17 residues. The CDR3 DNA reads TGCGCCAGCAAAAATGACAGGGTCTCCTATAGCAATCAGCCCCAGCATTTT. The encoded protein is CASKNDRVSYSNQPQHF.

The chain joins TRBV15 to TRBJ2-3; 7 bases match TRBD2. Per germline, CDR1 LNHNV and CDR2 YYDKDF (reference sequence). The CDR3 loop spans 15 amino acids. V was pared by 1 base and J by 3 bases, with 4 bases of the junction left unmatched. Here the CDR3 reads CATSRVGGETDTQYF. In DNA, the CDR3 is TGTGCCACCAGCAGAGTGGGGGGGGAGACAGATACGCAGTATTTT.

This CDR3 reads CASSPSGLQETQYF. The CDR3 DNA reads as TGTGCCAGCAGCCCTTCGGGACTGCAAGAGACCCAGTACTTC. J is TRBJ2-5 and V is TRBV5-6; D may be TRBD2 (6 bases). The CDR3 is made up of 14 amino acids. CDR1 and CDR2 from the germline V gene are SGHDT and YYEEEE. Trimming stripped 4 bases from V and 2 bases from J, with 12 bases between.

The V and J genes are TRBV11-1 and TRBJ2-7, with D perhaps TRBD1 or TRBD2 (5 bases each). The V and J ends lost 3 bases and 4 bases respectively, with 16 bases between them. The V gene's germline CDR1 is SGHAT and CDR2 FQDESV (reference sequence). The CDR3 runs 15 residues. The CDR3 sequence: CASSFRGPGLYEQYF. The CDR3 DNA reads as TGTGCCAGCAGCTTCCGGGGCCCAGGGTTGTACGAGCAGTACTTC.

This clone was picked up a small number of times. The rearrangement joins TRBV30 to TRBJ1-1, with D perhaps TRBD1 (5 bases). V was clipped by 4 bases and J by 5 bases, with 14 bases between them. Germline CDR1 is GTSNPN and CDR2 is SVGIG (reference sequence). There are 13 residues in the CDR3. The CDR3 DNA reads TGTGCCTGGAAATGGGGGGAGGATACTGAAGCTTTCTTT. Its protein is CAWKWGEDTEAFF.